This T cell receptor (beta chain) was sequenced for a study of neurological immune-mediated disorders. At least ten counts were recorded for this clonotype. Its antigen remains unknown. Overall study findings and caveats: Patients with HTLV-1-associated myelopathy had the highest level of TCR clonal expansion, whereas patients with multiple sclerosis had the lowest level, falling beneath the level found in healthy controls. The repertoires of 18 of 34 multiple sclerosis patients fell into one related-CDR3 cluster (a possible signature) under phylogenetic grouping.

V dropped 6 bases and J dropped 2 bases, with 18 bases sitting between them. The CDR3 totals 15 residues. CDR1 and CDR2 from the germline V gene are DFQATT and SNEGSKA (reference sequence). Synthesis of cDNA was carried out by template-switch 5'RACE. The reaction used 10-nucleotide random UMIs. Over 170 million TCR-beta sequences from 15-18 subjects came from every sequencing run. One entry per CDR3 protein results from TCRdb running MiXCR on the 5' RACE reads. The sample holds about 66,000 distinct CDR3 sequences, 3% to 4% seen once. Sequenced input: PBMCs. The rearrangement joins TRBV20-1 to TRBJ2-3; D possibly corresponds to TRBD2 (7 bases). This sequence was found in a man aged 40-55 years with multiple sclerosis. CDR3 sequence (DNA): TGCAGTGCATCGGGCGGCGGGGGCCCCACAGATACGCAGTATTTT. This sequence encodes CSASGGGGPTDTQYF.